The text below deals with one T cell receptor beta chain. The antigen remains unidentified. The sample comes from a study of response to subunit inactivated influenza vaccine. Study results and limitations: Every seasonal influenza vaccination brings in few new T cells, the authors suggested.

Germline-derived CDR1 and CDR2 are SNHLY and FYNNEI. Trimming took 4 bases from V and 7 from J, leaving 20 bases between them. This CDR3 has 16 amino acids. TCRdb reanalysed the RT-PCR reads using MiXCR and keeps one entry per CDR3 protein. The table has some 800,000 distinct CDR3 sequences, 21% seen once. V gene TRBV2 combines with J gene TRBJ2-1, with a tentative D call TRBD2 (6 bases). This TCR derives from a man aged 50-60 years who received an inactivated influenza vaccine. The sample here was PBMCs from blood, taken 5 days after vaccination. CDR3 amino acids: CASSGGGIGPWNEQFF. As DNA, the CDR3 is TGTGCCAGCAGTGGTGGCGGGATAGGCCCTTGGAATGAGCAGTTCTTC.